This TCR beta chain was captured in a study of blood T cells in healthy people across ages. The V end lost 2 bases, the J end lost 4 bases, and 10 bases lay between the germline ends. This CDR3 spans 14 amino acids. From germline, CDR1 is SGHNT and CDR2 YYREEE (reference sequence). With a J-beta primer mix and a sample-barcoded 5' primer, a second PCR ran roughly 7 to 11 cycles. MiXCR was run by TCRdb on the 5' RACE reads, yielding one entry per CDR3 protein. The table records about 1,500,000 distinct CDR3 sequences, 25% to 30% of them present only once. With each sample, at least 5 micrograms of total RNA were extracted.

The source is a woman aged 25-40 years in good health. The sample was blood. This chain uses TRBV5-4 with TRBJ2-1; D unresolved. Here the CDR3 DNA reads TGTGCCAGCAGCTTCGATGGTGGGTACAATGAGCAGTTCTTC. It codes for CASSFDGGYNEQFF.